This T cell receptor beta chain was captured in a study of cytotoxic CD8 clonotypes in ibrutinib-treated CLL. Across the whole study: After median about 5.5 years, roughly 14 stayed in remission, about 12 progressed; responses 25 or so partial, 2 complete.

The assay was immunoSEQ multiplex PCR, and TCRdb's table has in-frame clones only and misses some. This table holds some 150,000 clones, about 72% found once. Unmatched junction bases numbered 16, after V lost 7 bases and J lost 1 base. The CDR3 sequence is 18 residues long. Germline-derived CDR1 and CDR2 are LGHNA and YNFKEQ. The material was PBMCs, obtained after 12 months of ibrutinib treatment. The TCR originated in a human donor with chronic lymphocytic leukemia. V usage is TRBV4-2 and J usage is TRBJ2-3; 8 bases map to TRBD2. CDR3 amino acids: CASKKTLLADLGTDTQYF. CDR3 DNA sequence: TGTGCCAGCAAAAAAACCTTACTAGCGGATCTCGGCACAGATACGCAGTATTTT.